A selection of T cell receptor beta chains follows, all from one sample in a study of Ad26.COV2.S vaccination and SARS-CoV-2 variants. Profiled with immunoSEQ multiplex PCR; TCRdb holds only in-frame clones, not every one. In the table there are roughly 320,000 clones, 80% to 90% of which are singletons. The starting material was peripheral blood, obtained in a trial of Ad26.COV2.S vaccine versus placebo. These receptors were collected from a person between 18 and 65 years old who received the Ad26.COV2.S COVID-19 vaccine or a placebo. Both conserved end residues are trimmed from each CDR3.

j_call: TRBJ2-5; v_call: TRBV6-5; cdr3_aa: ASSYYGDRQETQY
j_call: TRBJ2-7; v_call: TRBV20-1; cdr3_aa: SASGTGGWYEQY
j_call: TRBJ1-2; v_call: TRBV7-9; cdr3_aa: ASSECYT
j_call: TRBJ2-1; v_call: TRBV30; cdr3_aa: AWSVLPSGENGEQF
j_call: TRBJ2-5; v_call: TRBV28; cdr3_aa: ASNYFGGTGETQY
j_call: TRBJ2-7; v_call: TRBV4-1; cdr3_aa: ASSQTGTGAYEQY
j_call: TRBJ1-1; v_call: TRBV5-1; cdr3_aa: ASADGWGEAF
j_call: TRBJ2-5; v_call: TRBV7-6; cdr3_aa: ASSLTGLYQETQY
j_call: TRBJ1-2; v_call: TRBV4-1; cdr3_aa: ASSQEGYGYT
j_call: TRBJ1-1; v_call: TRBV5-5; cdr3_aa: ASSLASILNTEAF
j_call: TRBJ1-5; v_call: TRBV10-3; cdr3_aa: AISMDREQPQH
j_call: TRBJ2-2; v_call: TRBV7-3; cdr3_aa: ASSLSTSGELF
j_call: TRBJ2-1; v_call: TRBV7-9; cdr3_aa: ASSLAGGGPAEQF
j_call: TRBJ1-4; v_call: TRBV3-1/TRBV3-2; cdr3_aa: ASSQRPFENEKLF
j_call: TRBJ1-5; v_call: TRBV5-5; cdr3_aa: ASSLGLQGNQPQH
j_call: TRBJ2-7; v_call: TRBV11-1; cdr3_aa: ASSLVGAGATYEQY
j_call: TRBJ2-7; v_call: TRBV10-3; cdr3_aa: AISVGQGVYDEQY
j_call: TRBJ2-1; v_call: TRBV7-6; cdr3_aa: ASSLVLRGRSYNEQF
j_call: -; v_call: TRBV6-2/TRBV6-3; cdr3_aa: ASSSRDTSYEQY
j_call: TRBJ2-6; v_call: TRBV3-1/TRBV3-2; cdr3_aa: ASSQGTSGSGANVLT
j_call: TRBJ2-2; v_call: TRBV10-2; cdr3_aa: ASVGQGDTGELF
j_call: TRBJ2-7; v_call: TRBV6-6; cdr3_aa: ASSYAPGYTYEQY
j_call: TRBJ2-7; v_call: TRBV9; cdr3_aa: ASTQGREGPYEQY
j_call: TRBJ2-7; v_call: TRBV3-1/TRBV3-2; cdr3_aa: ASSLSTGDSYEQY
j_call: TRBJ2-1; v_call: TRBV2; cdr3_aa: ASNRYNEQF
j_call: TRBJ2-7; v_call: TRBV6-5; cdr3_aa: ASSFGDRGAYEQY
j_call: TRBJ2-2; v_call: TRBV5-1; cdr3_aa: ASSLYGANTGELF
j_call: TRBJ2-5; v_call: TRBV12-3/TRBV12-4; cdr3_aa: ASSRGETQY
j_call: TRBJ2-7; v_call: TRBV18; cdr3_aa: ASSYAEGALNEQY
j_call: TRBJ2-7; v_call: TRBV7-6; cdr3_aa: ASSPSTSSYEQY
j_call: TRBJ2-1; v_call: TRBV29-1; cdr3_aa: SALGTGESYNEQF
j_call: TRBJ1-4; v_call: TRBV6-2/TRBV6-3; cdr3_aa: ASSYTHGGKLF
j_call: TRBJ1-3; v_call: TRBV9; cdr3_aa: ASSGGFSGNTIY
j_call: TRBJ1-2; v_call: TRBV7-2; cdr3_aa: ASSPLSQRHNYGYT
j_call: TRBJ2-3; v_call: TRBV5-1; cdr3_aa: ASSLIAGGPTDTQY